This note documents a single T cell receptor beta chain sequence. Its antigen is unidentified. These data originate in a study of shared clonotypes between healthy human individuals. Cells designated naive CD8 were CD45RO-negative and were positively selected for CCR7, with terminally differentiated effector memory CD45RA+ cells excluded. Study-wide findings and caveats: Between a few donors, naive CD4 clonotypes were shared at a level of around 4.9%. A reduction in generation probabilities was seen for non-shared clonotypes relative to those shared by all four donors. Generally, naive subsets (rather than memory subsets) showed larger estimated richness.

Libraries were prepared by immunoSEQ multiplex PCR; TCRdb keeps only in-frame clonotypes and omits some of them. The repertoire consists of about 2.2 million clones, with 80% to 95% occurring once and the leading ten covering roughly 1.7%. This CDR3 is 16 amino acids long. Germline CDR1 reads SGHRS; CDR2 reads YFSETQ. With V trimmed by 9 bases and J by 3 bases, 12 bases remained unmatched. The rearrangement uses TRBV5-1 and TRBJ2-2; 9 bases map to TRBD1. Specimen: naive CD8+ T cells from PBMCs. This TCR was sampled from a man younger than 30 in good health. Some clones in this sample may be carry-over from other donors' samples. The CDR3 nucleotides read TGCGCCACCCACCCGACAGGGGGTGTCTACACCGGGGAGCTGTTTTTT. Residues: CATHPTGGVYTGELFF. Based on the CDR3 plus reference TRBV5-1 and TRBJ2-2, the full variable domain is KAGVTQTPRYLIKTRGQQVTLSCSPISGHRSVSWYQQTPGQGLQFLFEYFSETQRNKGNFPGRFSGRQFSNSRSEMNVSTLELGDSALYLCATHPTGGVYTGELFFGEGSRLTVL.